This T cell receptor (beta chain) was profiled in a study of T cells in Graves' hyperthyroidism and ophthalmopathy. Comment on this clonotype: The antigen is undetermined.

The study, taken as a whole, reports: Onset of ophthalmopathy came a median roughly 6.5 months after the model predicted it.

A lack of ophthalmopathy progression within 18 months defined stable Graves' hyperthyroidism. Uncontrolled infection, other autoimmune disease, pregnancy or lactation barred patients from enrollment. Isolation of PBMCs was performed on 8.5 to 10 ml fresh peripheral blood. Amplification of TCR beta CDR3 regions was performed using RNA transcripts as template. When the TCR CDR3 underwent first-round RT-PCR, the HTBI primer set was used. TCRdb fed the multiplex PCR reads into MiXCR, producing one record per CDR3 protein. The table records 400,000 to 500,000 distinct CDR3 sequences, roughly 13% of them present only once. The CDR3 has 15 residues. Between the trimmed V and J ends, which lost 6 bases and 0 bases, there was a span of 12 bases.

Sequencing used blood. This TCR was recovered from a woman under 30 with Graves' hyperthyroidism. The chain uses TRBV12-3 or TRBV12-4 and TRBJ2-1, with TRBD1 as a possible D gene (5 bases). CDR3 nucleotides: TGTGCCAGCAGGCAGGGATCTAGCTCCTACAATGAGCAGTTCTTC. Translating it yields CASRQGSSSYNEQFF.